This T cell receptor beta chain was retrieved from a study of blood T cell repertoires in COVID-19. In this sample, this clone turned up a few times. Libraries were prepared by immunoSEQ multiplex PCR; TCRdb keeps only in-frame clonotypes and omits some of them. The repertoire consists of roughly 23,000 clones, with approximately 94% occurring once and the leading ten covering 4%. The CDR3 has 14 amino acids. Germline V gene data show CDR1 as SNHLY and CDR2 as FYNNEI. V was trimmed by 4 bases and J by 8 bases, leaving 17 bases between them. The sequence derives from a woman between 45 and 60 years old with active COVID-19. The chain couples TRBV2 to TRBJ1-2, with D possibly TRBD1 on 5 matching bases. The sequencing input was peripheral blood. The CDR3 nucleotides read TGTGCCAGCAGTGTATTAGGGGCTAAAGACGGCTACACCTTC. It translates to CASSVLGAKDGYTF.